This entry lists 25 T cell receptor beta chains sequenced from one sample in a study of T cell responses to AZD1222 COVID-19 vaccine. Repertoires were generated with immunoSEQ multiplex PCR, while TCRdb's copy carries only in-frame clones and drops some. The profile shows tens of thousands of clones, 88% of them singletons. Sequenced material: peripheral blood, taken 28 days after the second AZD1222 dose. The receptors here all came from an adult who received the AZD1222 COVID-19 vaccine.

The rearrangement uses TRBV15 and TRBJ2-2, with D perhaps matching TRBD2 (6 bases). The CDR3 has 17 amino acids. The germline V and J ends were trimmed by 1 base and 0 bases, with 12 bases remaining between them. Looked up from germline, CDR1 is LNHNV and CDR2 is YYDKDF (reference sequence). As DNA, the CDR3 is TGTGCCACCAGCAGAGCTCCCGAGCGGGCGAACACCGGGGAGCTGTTTTTT. It encodes CATSRAPERANTGELFF.

J is TRBJ2-3 and V is TRBV2, with D perhaps being TRBD1 or TRBD2 (6 bases each). V lost 6 bases, J lost 0 bases, and 10 bases lay in between. Germline V gene lookup returns CDR1 SNHLY and CDR2 FYNNEI. The CDR3 contains 14 residues. The CDR3 DNA sequence: TGTGCCAGCAGGGGGGGCATAAGCACAGATACGCAGTATTTT. It is translated as CASRGGISTDTQYF.

This CDR3 reads CASRGTGQRRTDTQYF. The CDR3 coding sequence is TGTGCCAGCAGGGGGACGGGACAAAGGCGCACAGATACGCAGTATTTT. V usage is TRBV7-8 and J usage is TRBJ2-3, with D perhaps TRBD1 (6 bases). The CDR3 length is 16 residues. In germline, CDR1 is SGHVS, CDR2 FQNEAQ. Trimming removed 6 bases at V and 1 base at J, with 17 bases between.

This clone was seen a single time. The chain links TRBV7-8 to TRBJ1-3, with 7 bases identical to TRBD1. The CDR3 runs to 17 residues. After removal of 2 bases from V and 0 bases from J, the junction contained 7 bases not matched to a gene. The V gene's germline CDR1 is SGHVS and CDR2 FQNEAQ. CDR3 residues: CASSLRTGYPSGNTIYF. The DNA of the CDR3 is TGTGCCAGCAGCTTAAGGACAGGCTACCCCTCTGGAAACACCATATATTTT.

The chain is built from TRBV9 and TRBJ2-7; 8 positions match TRBD2. Germline values: CDR1 SGDLS, CDR2 YYNGEE. V dropped 0 bases and J dropped 2; count of bases not matched to a gene: 7. The CDR3 extends over 16 amino acids. Here the CDR3 DNA reads TGTGCCAGCAGCGTAGGGGCGGGGGGCGGTCCCTACGAGCAGTACTTC. The encoded protein is CASSVGAGGGPYEQYF.

V is TRBV7-2 and J is TRBJ1-5; D is uncertain. The CDR3 is 16 amino acids. With 0 bases removed from V and 2 bases from J, the gap between germline ends came to 11 bases. Germline V gene sequence: CDR1 SGHTA, CDR2 FQGNSA. CDR3 amino acids: CASSLAPREGNQPQHF. The CDR3 DNA sequence: TGTGCCAGCAGCTTAGCCCCTAGGGAAGGCAATCAGCCCCAGCATTTT.

V and J are TRBV20-1 and TRBJ1-2; maybe TRBD1 (5 bases). V lost 3 bases to trimming and J lost 2 bases, with 13 bases between them. The CDR3 totals 14 residues. CDR1 is DFQATT, CDR2 SNEGSKA, per germline (reference sequence). The CDR3 region is CSASGGRANYGYTF. In DNA form, the CDR3 reads TGCAGTGCTAGTGGGGGGAGGGCCAACTATGGCTACACCTTC.

This chain joins TRBV5-6 and TRBJ2-2, with D uncertain. V was clipped by 1 base and J by 9 bases, with 4 bases between them. CDR3 length equals 11 residues. The germline CDR1 and CDR2 sequences are SGHDT and YYEEEE. The CDR3 reads CASSLRRELFF. The CDR3 nucleotides read TGTGCCAGCAGCTTGAGGCGGGAGCTGTTTTTT.

The chain recombines TRBV6-5 with TRBJ1-1, with D maybe TRBD1 (5 bases). The germline V gene encodes CDR1 MNHEY and CDR2 SVGAGI. V was clipped by 5 bases and J by 5 bases, with 15 bases between them. CDR3 size: 14 residues. The CDR3 sequence: CASSNQGKGTEAFF. CDR3 nucleotides: TGTGCCAGCAGTAACCAGGGTAAGGGAACTGAAGCTTTCTTT.

The table lists this clone with a few counts. The chain links TRBV6-2 or TRBV6-3 to TRBJ1-1; D remains ambiguous. V lost 2 bases and J lost 1, with 5 bases in between. The CDR3 runs 13 residues. Germline V gives CDR1 MNHEY, CDR2 SVGEGT. The CDR3 bases are TGTGCCAGCAGTTACCGGGGGAACACTGAAGCTTTCTTT. This gives the protein CASSYRGNTEAFF.

The V call is TRBV5-5, the J call TRBJ1-4; no clear D. The CDR3 is 13 amino acids. Germline V gives CDR1 SGHKS, CDR2 YYEKEE (reference sequence). Trimming shortened V by 4 bases and J by 0 bases, and 4 bases separated the two germline ends. The CDR3 loop is CASSPATNEKLFF. The DNA for the CDR3 is TGTGCCAGCAGCCCCGCAACTAATGAAAAACTGTTTTTT. Supplemented by reference TRBV5-5 and TRBJ1-4, the full variable domain reads DAGVTQSPTHLIKTRGQQVTLRCSPISGHKSVSWYQQVLGQGPQFIFQYYEKEERGRGNFPDRFSARQFPNYSSELNVNALLLGDSALYLCASSPATNEKLFFGSGTQLSVL.

The rearrangement joins TRBV12-3 or TRBV12-4 to TRBJ1-2; D is undetermined. The CDR3 sequence is 12 residues long. The V end lost 2 bases, the J end lost 4 bases, and 5 bases lay between the germline ends. CDR3 amino acids: CASSLPLYGYTF. The CDR3 nucleotides read TGTGCCAGCAGTTTACCCCTCTATGGCTACACCTTC.

The chain uses TRBV15 and TRBJ2-5; the D gene is possibly TRBD1 (6 bases). V was pared by 0 bases and J by 5 bases, with 10 bases between. Germline-derived CDR1 and CDR2 are LNHNV and YYDKDF (reference sequence). The CDR3 has 14 amino acids. Here the CDR3 reads CATSREDSQETQYF. The CDR3 region has the DNA TGTGCCACCAGCAGAGAGGACAGTCAGGAGACCCAGTACTTC.

The chain recombines TRBV5-4 with TRBJ2-7; no clear D gene. CDR1 SGHNT and CDR2 YYREEE come from the germline V gene (reference sequence). The V gene lost 4 bases and the J gene lost 3 bases, with 8 bases spanning the gap. The CDR3 has 12 amino acids. CDR3 sequence reads: CASSPAGYEQYF. CDR3 sequence (DNA): TGTGCCAGCAGCCCGGCCGGCTACGAGCAGTACTTC.

V is TRBV6-5 and J is TRBJ1-1; D ambiguous. The ends were cut back, 2 bases at V and 4 bases at J, with 8 bases in the middle. Germline lookup yields CDR1 MNHEY and CDR2 SVGAGI. The CDR3 is made up of 13 amino acids. The CDR3 sequence is CASSYADGTEAFF. The CDR3 nucleotides are TGTGCCAGCAGTTACGCCGATGGCACTGAAGCTTTCTTT.

The chain recombines TRBV6-1 with TRBJ1-6, with D possibly being TRBD1 (6 bases). V gave up 1 base and J gave up 6 bases, with 10 bases separating them. Germline V gives CDR1 MNHNS, CDR2 SASEGT. The length of the CDR3 is 15 residues. Here the CDR3 reads CASSEGRGGNSPLHF. The DNA of the CDR3 is TGTGCCAGCAGTGAAGGTAGGGGGGGTAATTCACCCCTCCACTTT.

V usage is TRBV6-5 and J usage is TRBJ1-1, with D possibly being TRBD1 (5 bases). This CDR3 is 15 amino acids long. The germline V gene encodes CDR1 MNHEY and CDR2 SVGAGI. V dropped 6 bases and J dropped 4 bases, with 18 bases sitting between them. Here the CDR3 reads CASRGGADLGTEAFF. The CDR3 DNA is TGTGCCAGCAGGGGGGGAGCGGATTTGGGCACTGAAGCTTTCTTT.

V usage is TRBV4-1 and J usage is TRBJ2-5; perhaps TRBD2 as D (5 bases). The CDR3 runs to 16 residues. The V gene's germline CDR1 is MGHRA and CDR2 YSYEKL. V gave up 4 bases and J gave up 4 bases, with 19 bases separating them. For the CDR3, the DNA is TGCGCCAGCAGCCCCTCGGGTGAGGGTATAGGAGAGACCCAGTACTTC. Its protein is CASSPSGEGIGETQYF.

The chain joins TRBV11-3 to TRBJ2-1, with unresolved D. The CDR3 has 11 amino acids. Trimming took 5 bases from V and 10 from J, leaving 9 bases between them. The germline gives CDR1 SGHNT, CDR2 YENEEA. CDR3 sequence reads: CASSLGREQFF. The CDR3 DNA follows: TGTGCCAGCAGCCTCGGACGGGAGCAGTTCTTC. Full variable domain (outside the CDR3, taken from reference TRBV11-3 and TRBJ2-1): EAGVVQSPRYKIIEKKQPVAFWCNPISGHNTLYWYLQNLGQGPELLIRYENEEAVDDSQLPKDRFSAERLKGVDSTLKIQPAELGDSAVYLCASSLGREQFFGPGTRLTVL.

This clone was picked up one time. The chain uses TRBV10-3 and TRBJ2-5, with D hard to call. V lost 2 bases and J 5 bases, leaving 6 bases between the germline ends. There are 12 residues in the CDR3. Germline V gives CDR1 ENHRY, CDR2 SYGVKD. CDR3 coding DNA: TGTGCCATCAGTGAGCCCGGGGAGACCCAGTACTTC. Amino acids: CAISEPGETQYF.

This chain uses TRBV19 with TRBJ2-3; D is undetermined. CDR3 length equals 11 residues. Per germline, CDR1 LNHDA and CDR2 SQIVND (reference sequence). Trimming removed 1 base from V and 6 bases from J, with 2 bases in between. The CDR3: CASSIADTQYF. Written as DNA, the CDR3 is TGTGCCAGTAGTATAGCTGATACGCAGTATTTT.

This clone has a single count. The J gene is TRBJ1-2, the V gene TRBV29-1; perhaps TRBD1 as D (6 bases). Germline-derived CDR1 and CDR2 are SQVTM and ANQGSEA. Trimming shortened V by 7 bases and J by 8 bases, and 20 bases separated the two germline ends. This CDR3 is built from 13 residues. Here the CDR3 reads CSGHRADRVGYTF. The CDR3 bases are TGCAGCGGACACAGGGCGGATCGGGTAGGCTACACCTTC.

This chain links TRBV7-9 with TRBJ1-2, with TRBD1 identical over 9 bases. V lost 5 bases, J lost 4 bases, and 17 bases stayed unmatched. CDR3 length: 18 amino acids. Germline CDR1 and CDR2: SEHNR and FQNEAQ (reference sequence). CDR3 in amino acids: CASSPNLVPGQGAYGYTF. For the CDR3, the DNA is TGTGCCAGCAGCCCTAATCTAGTCCCGGGACAGGGAGCCTATGGCTACACCTTC.

V usage is TRBV6-5 and J usage is TRBJ1-2, with D tentatively TRBD1 (6 bases). Germline lookup yields CDR1 MNHEY and CDR2 SVGAGI. V gave up 6 bases and J gave up 6 bases, with 20 bases separating them. This CDR3 is built from 15 residues. CDR3 loop: CASRSYRASRDGYTF. The CDR3 DNA sequence: TGTGCCAGCAGATCGTACAGGGCATCAAGGGATGGCTACACCTTC.

The chain links TRBV7-8 to TRBJ1-5; D perhaps matches TRBD1 (5 bases). Germline CDR1 reads SGHVS; CDR2 reads FQNEAQ. The V end was cut by 0 bases, the J end by 4 bases, with 10 bases between. This CDR3 spans 15 amino acids. The CDR3 spells CASSLAQGINQPQHF. CDR3 sequence (DNA): TGTGCCAGCAGCTTAGCGCAGGGAATTAATCAGCCCCAGCATTTT.